This record looks at one T cell receptor beta chain sequence and its context. V shed 4 bases and J 3 bases; nucleotides not matched to a gene: 2. The CDR3 totals 14 residues. CDR1 and CDR2 (germline): LNHDA, SQIVND (reference sequence). The Seattle site enrolled patients during active infection and followed them longitudinally. Assay: immunoSEQ multiplex PCR; the TCRdb copy retains only in-frame clones and omits some. Here the sample spans around 120,000 clones, roughly 90% being singletons. The sample originates from a study of blood T cell repertoires in COVID-19. The sequence derives from a man in his 60s with COVID-19, enrolled during active disease. The material sequenced was peripheral blood. The chain couples TRBV19 to TRBJ2-7; 11 positions agree with TRBD1. CDR3 sequence: CASSRDRGIYEQYF. DNA for the CDR3: TGTGCCAGTAGTAGGGACAGGGGGATCTACGAGCAGTACTTC.